The 21 T cell receptor beta chains listed next were all sequenced from one sample in a study of T cell responses to AZD1222 COVID-19 vaccine (dated by TCRdb to 2020 to 2023). The intended sense of this specimen's time point label: baseline before first vaccination. Libraries were made using the immunoSEQ multiplex PCR assay. Sourced from immuneACCESS, this table was stored by TCRdb with only in-frame sequences that have V and J called. A share of the clones is absent; for the studies checked, an unresolved V gene accounts for under half, and the remainder has no known explanation. This sample holds 150,000 to 180,000 clones; about nine tenths were observed only once. The ten top clones hold roughly 2.9% of the sample. This specimen consisted of peripheral blood, obtained on day 0 of AZD1222 vaccination. These receptors all come from an adult in good health.

The chain joins TRBV5-6 to TRBJ2-7; a weak D match, TRBD1 (6 bases). The germline CDR1 and CDR2 sequences are SGHDT and YYEEEE. This CDR3 has 14 amino acids. Trimming removed 4 bases from V and 2 bases from J, with 13 bases in between. DNA of the CDR3: TGTGCCAGCAGCCCCGCAGGGGCTACCTACGAGCAGTACTTC. Translating gives CASSPAGATYEQYF.

The chain carries TRBV7-2 and TRBJ2-7, with 13 bases identical to TRBD2. Trimming at V came to 5 bases and at J to 6 bases, leaving 4 bases not matched to a gene. Germline V CDR1 and CDR2: SGHTA, FQGNSA. This CDR3 has 14 residues. CDR3 coding DNA: TGTGCCAGCAGCACTCGGACTAGCGGGGGCGAGCAGTACTTC. Its protein product is CASSTRTSGGEQYF.

The chain combines TRBV3-1 (or the pseudogene TRBV3-2) with TRBJ2-7, with TRBD2 as a possible D gene (6 bases). Looked up from germline, CDR1 is LGHDT and CDR2 is YNNKEL (reference sequence). V lost 0 bases to trimming and J lost 2 bases, with 14 bases between them. This CDR3 is 16 amino acids long. Here the CDR3 reads CASSQDPHRETYEQYF. In DNA form, the CDR3 reads TGTGCCAGCAGCCAAGATCCCCACCGGGAGACCTACGAGCAGTACTTC.

The chain has TRBV11-2 and TRBJ1-5, with D unclear. V was pared by 5 bases and J by 5 bases, with 16 bases between. CDR3 size: 15 residues. Germline V lookup: CDR1 SGHAT, CDR2 FQNNGV. CDR3 amino acids: CASSPGDRVYQPQHF. The CDR3 nucleotides are TGTGCCAGCAGCCCCGGGGATAGGGTTTATCAGCCCCAGCATTTT.

This clone occurred once. This chain links TRBV10-3 with TRBJ1-6; 7 bases are shared with TRBD1. Germline V gene sequence: CDR1 ENHRY, CDR2 SYGVKD. V shed 6 bases and J 6 bases; nucleotides not matched to a gene: 5. The CDR3 totals 14 residues. The chain's CDR3 is CAIRETGINSPLHF. The CDR3 region has the DNA TGTGCCATCAGAGAGACAGGGATTAATTCACCCCTCCACTTT.

The chain combines TRBV5-1 with TRBJ1-6; D ambiguous. V lost 4 bases to trimming and J lost 7 bases, with 15 bases between them. CDR1 SGHRS and CDR2 YFSETQ come from the germline V gene. The CDR3 is 15 residues long. CDR3 in DNA: TGCGCCAGCAGCCCAGAGGGAAATGGGAATTCACCCCTCCACTTT. This translates into CASSPEGNGNSPLHF. The entire variable domain, with the rest obtained from reference TRBV5-1 and TRBJ1-6, is as follows: KAGVTQTPRYLIKTRGQQVTLSCSPISGHRSVSWYQQTPGQGLQFLFEYFSETQRNKGNFPGRFSGRQFSNSRSEMNVSTLELGDSALYLCASSPEGNGNSPLHFGNGTRLTVT.

The J gene is TRBJ2-2, the V gene TRBV2; 8 bases fit TRBD2. The germline V gene has CDR1 SNHLY and CDR2 FYNNEI. After removal of 5 bases from V and 5 bases from J, the junction contained 1 base not matched to a gene. CDR3 length equals 13 residues. The CDR3 nucleotides are TGTGCCAGCAGTTCTAGCGGGACCGGGGAGCTGTTTTTT. It is translated as CASSSSGTGELFF.

The V gene is TRBV5-1, the J gene TRBJ1-6; D uncertain. V lost 4 bases and J lost 8, with 13 bases in between. The CDR3 loop spans 14 amino acids. The germline V gene has CDR1 SGHRS and CDR2 YFSETQ. Here the CDR3 reads CASSPEGSHSPLHF. CDR3 in DNA: TGCGCCAGCAGCCCGGAGGGTAGTCATTCACCCCTCCACTTT. The full variable domain, rest sourced from reference TRBV5-1 and TRBJ1-6, is KAGVTQTPRYLIKTRGQQVTLSCSPISGHRSVSWYQQTPGQGLQFLFEYFSETQRNKGNFPGRFSGRQFSNSRSEMNVSTLELGDSALYLCASSPEGSHSPLHFGNGTRLTVT.

The V gene is TRBV6-2 or TRBV6-3, the J gene TRBJ1-5; D may be TRBD1 (5 bases). From germline, CDR1 is MNHEY and CDR2 SVGEGT. CDR3 size: 14 residues. Trimming stripped 4 bases from V and 1 base from J, with 8 bases between. CDR3 DNA sequence: TGTGCCAGCAGTTCGGGGCAGAGCAATCAGCCCCAGCATTTT. Translating it yields CASSSGQSNQPQHF.

The V and J genes are TRBV2 and TRBJ2-5; 11 nucleotides agree with TRBD1. V dropped 11 bases and J dropped 3; count of bases not matched to a gene: 2. Germline CDR1 is SNHLY and CDR2 is FYNNEI. The CDR3 loop spans 12 amino acids. CDR3 DNA: TGTGCCGGGGGACAGGGGGAAGAGACCCAGTACTTC. It encodes CAGGQGEETQYF.

The CDR3 DNA reads TGTGCCAGCAGTCTTATTAATTCACCCCTCCACTTT. Translated, it gives CASSLINSPLHF. The chain joins TRBV6-6 to TRBJ1-6; no reliable D call. Trimming took off 5 bases at V and 6 bases at J, with 5 bases between the two ends. The CDR3 runs to 12 residues. The germline V gene encodes CDR1 MNHNY and CDR2 SVGAGI (reference sequence).

This clone was detected once. The chain links TRBV13 to TRBJ2-7, with TRBD1 matching 10 bases. CDR1 and CDR2 from the germline V gene are PRHDT and FYEKMQ (reference sequence). The CDR3 sequence is 18 residues long. Germline trimming cut 3 bases from V and 0 bases from J; bases unmatched to any gene: 11. The CDR3 DNA sequence: TGTGCCAGCAGCTTTCTGGGACAGGGGCACCAAAGCTCCTACGAGCAGTACTTC. Translation: CASSFLGQGHQSSYEQYF.

This clone has more than one count but fewer than ten. The genes are TRBV5-6 and TRBJ1-2, with D unresolved. The length of the CDR3 is 13 residues. Germline CDR1 reads SGHDT; CDR2 reads YYEEEE. Between the trimmed V and J ends, which lost 4 bases and 6 bases, there was a span of 13 bases. The CDR3 DNA reads TGTGCCAGCAGCGACGTTGGCGGGAATGGCTACACCTTC. Protein product: CASSDVGGNGYTF.

A few counts support this clone. The chain carries TRBV15 and TRBJ1-2; D is possibly TRBD1 (6 bases). The CDR3 sequence is 17 residues long. Trimming cost V 5 bases and J 0 bases, with 19 bases left between them. Germline values: CDR1 LNHNV, CDR2 YYDKDF (reference sequence). The CDR3 sequence: CATSPRPQGTPNYGYTF. CDR3 coding DNA: TGTGCCACCAGCCCAAGACCACAGGGTACGCCTAACTATGGCTACACCTTC.

The gene calls are TRBV7-9 and TRBJ1-1; a weak D match, TRBD1 (5 bases). The germline CDR1 and CDR2 sequences are SEHNR and FQNEAQ (reference sequence). This CDR3 spans 17 amino acids. V lost 6 bases to trimming and J lost 0 bases, with 20 bases between them. CDR3 amino acids: CASRAGLGSIMNTEAFF. Written as DNA, the CDR3 is TGTGCCAGCAGAGCGGGACTAGGGTCCATCATGAACACTGAAGCTTTCTTT. Looking up the rest from reference TRBV7-9 and TRBJ1-1 gives the full variable domain: DTGVSQNPRHKITKRGQNVTFRCDPISEHNRLYWYRQTLGQGPEFLTYFQNEAQLEKSRLLSDRFSAERPKGSFSTLEIQRTEQGDSAMYLCASRAGLGSIMNTEAFFGQGTRLTVV.

The chain joins TRBV3-1 (or the pseudogene TRBV3-2) to TRBJ2-2; 9 positions match TRBD1. CDR1 LGHDT and CDR2 YNNKEL come from the germline V gene (reference sequence). The CDR3 extends over 17 amino acids. After removal of 2 bases from V and 2 bases from J, the junction contained 6 bases not matched to a gene. CDR3 sequence (DNA): TGTGCCAGCAGCCAATCTACAGGGGGCATAAACACCGGGGAGCTGTTTTTT. This translates into CASSQSTGGINTGELFF.

V and J are TRBV4-3 and TRBJ2-2, with D perhaps TRBD1 (6 bases). Germline assignment: CDR1 LGHNA and CDR2 YSLEER. The CDR3 totals 16 residues. V was pared by 5 bases and J by 4 bases, with 17 bases between. CDR3 amino acids: CASSYSIQDSTGELFF. The CDR3 DNA follows: TGCGCCAGCAGCTACTCCATCCAGGACAGCACCGGGGAGCTGTTTTTT.

The V gene is TRBV27, the J gene TRBJ1-1; possible D gene TRBD1, 5 bases. The CDR3 is 15 residues long. V was clipped by 5 bases and J by 4 bases, with 17 bases between them. CDR1 is MNHEY and CDR2 is SMNVEV in the germline V gene (reference sequence). CDR3 sequence reads: CASSPSGLPVTEAFF. In DNA form, the CDR3 reads TGTGCCAGCAGTCCCTCGGGACTCCCGGTCACTGAAGCTTTCTTT.

The rearrangement uses TRBV6-2 or TRBV6-3 and TRBJ2-3; TRBD2 agrees at 14 bases. Germline V CDR1 and CDR2: MNHEY, SVGEGT. V lost 4 bases to trimming and J lost 4 bases; unmatched junction nucleotides: 4. The length of the CDR3 is 16 residues. The CDR3 loop reads CASSSWTSGGSDTQYF. The CDR3 DNA sequence: TGTGCCAGCAGTTCCTGGACTAGCGGGGGGTCAGATACGCAGTATTTT.

The genes are TRBV5-4 and TRBJ2-1, with unresolved D. Per the germline V gene, CDR1 is SGHNT and CDR2 is YYREEE (reference sequence). The CDR3 spans 15 residues. The V end lost 1 base, the J end lost 7 bases, and 15 bases lay between the germline ends. CDR3 residues: CASSLTTSPVNEQFF. The DNA for the CDR3 is TGTGCCAGCAGCTTGACAACATCACCAGTGAATGAGCAGTTCTTC.

This chain joins TRBV2 and TRBJ1-2; D might be TRBD1 (5 bases). Deletions cut 3 bases from V and 5 bases from J, with 10 bases between. CDR1 and CDR2 from the germline V gene are SNHLY and FYNNEI. The CDR3 loop spans 13 amino acids. The CDR3 DNA reads TGTGCCAGCAGTGAGACCAGGGTTTATGGCTACACCTTC. It encodes CASSETRVYGYTF.